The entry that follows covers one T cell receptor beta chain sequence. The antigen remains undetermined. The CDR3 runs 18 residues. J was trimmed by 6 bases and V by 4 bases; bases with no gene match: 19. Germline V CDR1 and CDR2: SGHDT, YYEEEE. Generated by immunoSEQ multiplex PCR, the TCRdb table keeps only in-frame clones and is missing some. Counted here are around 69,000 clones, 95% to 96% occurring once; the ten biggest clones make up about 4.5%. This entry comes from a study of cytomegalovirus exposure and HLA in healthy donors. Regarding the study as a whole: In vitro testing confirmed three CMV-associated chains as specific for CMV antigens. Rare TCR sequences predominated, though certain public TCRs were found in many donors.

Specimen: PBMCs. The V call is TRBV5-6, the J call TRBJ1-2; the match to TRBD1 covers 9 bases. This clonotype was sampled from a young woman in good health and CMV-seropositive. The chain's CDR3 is CASSLNPQPPGQGNGYTF. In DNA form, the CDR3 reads TGTGCCAGCAGCCTCAATCCTCAACCACCGGGACAGGGTAATGGCTACACCTTC.